This entry is about one T cell receptor (beta chain). Its antigen is not known. The PCR had 60 Vbeta and 13 Jbeta primers. Some clones are missing from TCRdb's copy, which holds only in-frame ones; the method was immunoSEQ multiplex PCR. The sample lists about 62,000 clones; just under 80% were seen once. The data originate from a study of cytomegalovirus exposure and HLA in healthy donors. Background on the study: Around 76% of a few hundred genotyped donors fell in the Caucasian-associated ancestry cluster.

Germline V lookup: CDR1 SGHDT, CDR2 YYEEEE. V shed 0 bases and J shed 7 bases, with 10 bases lying between them. CDR3 size: 13 residues. Donors were nominally healthy when sampled, though unrecorded immune exposures were likely. Findings and limits, study-wide: A later analysis linked a missense variant in DCLRE1C to the trimming of TCR beta V and J genes.

This TCR derives from a middle-aged man in good health and CMV-seronegative. The gene calls are TRBV5-6 and TRBJ2-5, with D possibly matching TRBD2 (5 bases). The material sequenced was PBMCs. The CDR3 nucleotides read TGTGCCAGCAGCTTGGGAGGGCACGGGACCCAGTACTTC. Amino acids: CASSLGGHGTQYF.